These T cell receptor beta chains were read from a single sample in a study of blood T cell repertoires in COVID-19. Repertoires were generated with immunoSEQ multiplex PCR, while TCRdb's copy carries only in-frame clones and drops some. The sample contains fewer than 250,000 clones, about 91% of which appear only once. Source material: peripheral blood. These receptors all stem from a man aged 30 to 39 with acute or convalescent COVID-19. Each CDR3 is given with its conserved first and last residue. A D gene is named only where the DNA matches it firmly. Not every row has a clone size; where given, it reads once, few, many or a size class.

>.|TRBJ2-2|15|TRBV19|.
TGTGCCAGTAGCTTCCTCCGCCGGAGGGCCGGGGAGCTGTTTTTT
CASSFLRRRAGELFF
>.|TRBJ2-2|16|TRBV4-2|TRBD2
TGTGCCAGCAGCCAAGATACCAGCGGGGGGGCCGGGGAGCTGTTTTTT
CASSQDTSGGAGELFF
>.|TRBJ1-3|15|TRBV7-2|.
TGTGCCAGCAGCTTAGGTGGAGGGTCTGGAAACACCATATATTTT
CASSLGGGSGNTIYF
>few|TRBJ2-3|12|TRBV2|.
TGTGCCAGCAGGGGGCAGGGGGATACGCAGTATTTT
CASRGQGDTQYF
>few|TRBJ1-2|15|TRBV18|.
TGTGCCAGCTCACCGATGGGGGGTTCAACGGATGGCTACACCTTC
CASSPMGGSTDGYTF
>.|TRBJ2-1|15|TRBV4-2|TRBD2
TGTGCCAGCAGCCAAAACGGGGGGAGCTACAATGAGCAGTTCTTC
CASSQNGGSYNEQFF
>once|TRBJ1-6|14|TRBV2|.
TGTGCCAGCCTAGCGGTTCTTTATAATTCACCCCTCCACTTT
CASLAVLYNSPLHF
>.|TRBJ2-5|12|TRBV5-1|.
TGCGCCAGCAGCCCCCCCGGAGAGACCCAGTACTTC
CASSPPGETQYF
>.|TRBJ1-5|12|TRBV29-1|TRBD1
TGCAGCGTTTGGGGACAGGGACAGCCCCAGCATTTT
CSVWGQGQPQHF
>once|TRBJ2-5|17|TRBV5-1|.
TGCGCCAGCAGCTTGGGATACGGGACCGGAGGAGGGGAGACCCAGTACTTC
CASSLGYGTGGGETQYF
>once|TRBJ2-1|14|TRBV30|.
TGTGCCTGGAGTGTACAAATAGGGGTCAATGAGCAGTTCTTC
CAWSVQIGVNEQFF
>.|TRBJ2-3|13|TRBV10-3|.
TGTGCCATCTCGAGGGAGGTCACAGATACGCAGTATTTT
CAISREVTDTQYF
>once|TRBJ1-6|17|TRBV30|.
TGTGCCTGGAGTCTCAAGGGATCGCAGGGTTCTCCTTCACCCCTCCACTTT
CAWSLKGSQGSPSPLHF
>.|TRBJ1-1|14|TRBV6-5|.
TGTGCCAGCAGTTACTCGGCAGGGAGGAAGTCAGCTTTCTTT
CASSYSAGRKSAFF
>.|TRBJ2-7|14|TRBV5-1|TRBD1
TGCGCCAGCAGCACCCAGCAGGGGGCGTACGAGCAGTACTTC
CASSTQQGAYEQYF
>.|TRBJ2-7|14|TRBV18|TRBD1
TGTGCCAGCTTGACGGGACAGGGACACCACGAGCAGTACTTC
CASLTGQGHHEQYF
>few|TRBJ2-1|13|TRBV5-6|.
TGTGCCAGCAGCTTGACTAGCCGTGGTGAGCAGTTCTTC
CASSLTSRGEQFF
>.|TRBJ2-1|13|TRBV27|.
TGTGCCAGCAGGTTGACAAGAAACAATGAGCAGTTCTTC
CASRLTRNNEQFF
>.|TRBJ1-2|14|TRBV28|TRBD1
TGTGCCAGCAGTTTACAAGACAGGGCACGCGGCTACACCTTC
CASSLQDRARGYTF
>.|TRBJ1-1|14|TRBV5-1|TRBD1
TGCGCCAGCAGTTATAACACAGGGGCCACTGAAGCTTTCTTT
CASSYNTGATEAFF
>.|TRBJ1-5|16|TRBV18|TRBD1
TGTGCCAGCTCGACGGGGACAGGGGGCGCGGGGGAGCCCCAGCATTTT
CASSTGTGGAGEPQHF
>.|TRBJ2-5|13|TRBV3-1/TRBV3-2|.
TGTGCCAGCCAGTCTAGCCCCCAAGAGACCCAGTACTTC
CASQSSPQETQYF
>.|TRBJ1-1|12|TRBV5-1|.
TGCGCCAGTAAAATCTATGACACTGAAGCTTTCTTT
CASKIYDTEAFF
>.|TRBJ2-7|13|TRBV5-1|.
TGCGCCAGCAGCAAGGACAGCCCCTACGGGCAGTACTTC
CASSKDSPYGQYF
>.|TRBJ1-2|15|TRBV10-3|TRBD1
TGTGCCATCAGTGAGTCTCGCCAGGGGGCCTATGGCTACACCTTC
CAISESRQGAYGYTF
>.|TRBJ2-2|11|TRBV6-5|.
TGTGCCAGCAGTTATCTCGGGGAGCTGTTTTTT
CASSYLGELFF
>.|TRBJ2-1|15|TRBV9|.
TGTGCCAGCAGCGTAGGAGTAGCGAAGTTTCATGAGCAGTTCTTC
CASSVGVAKFHEQFF
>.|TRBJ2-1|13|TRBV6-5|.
TGTGCCAGCAGAGAGGTGGGGAGAGGCGAGCAGTTCTTC
CASREVGRGEQFF
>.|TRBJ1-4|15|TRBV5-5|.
TGTGCCAGCAGCTTGCAGGGTTCGGCTAATGAAAAACTGTTTTTT
CASSLQGSANEKLFF
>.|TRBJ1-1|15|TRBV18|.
TGTGCCAGCTCAGGTGAGGTCGGAATTGGGACTGAAGCTTTCTTT
CASSGEVGIGTEAFF
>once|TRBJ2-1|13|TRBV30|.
TGTGCCTGCAAAGCGGACTCCTACAATGAGCAGTTCTTC
CACKADSYNEQFF
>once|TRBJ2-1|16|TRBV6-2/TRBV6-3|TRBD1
TGTGCCAGCAGTAGAGCCGGGACAGGGGGCCTTGGAGAGCAGTTCTTC
CASSRAGTGGLGEQFF
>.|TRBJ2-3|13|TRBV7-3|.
TGTGCCAGCAGCTTAGAACAGGCAAATACGCAGTATTTT
CASSLEQANTQYF
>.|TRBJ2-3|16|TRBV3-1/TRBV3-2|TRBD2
TGTGCCAGCAGCCAAGGGACTAGCCGTTACACAGATACGCAGTATTTT
CASSQGTSRYTDTQYF
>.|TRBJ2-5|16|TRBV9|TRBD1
TGTGCCAGCAGCGTAGACTCGGGACAGATGCAAGAGACCCAGTACTTC
CASSVDSGQMQETQYF
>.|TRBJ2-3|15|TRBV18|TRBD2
TGTGCCAGCTCACCTACAGCGGGATCCACAGATACGCAGTATTTT
CASSPTAGSTDTQYF
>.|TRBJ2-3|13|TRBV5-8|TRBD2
TGTGCCAGCAGATTTATAGCGGGGGCATTCCAGTATTTT
CASRFIAGAFQYF
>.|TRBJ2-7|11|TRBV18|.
TGTGCCAGCTCAAGGTCGGGCGAGCAGTACTTC
CASSRSGEQYF
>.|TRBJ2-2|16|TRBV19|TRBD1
TGTGCCAGTAGTGGCGGGACAGGGAGGTACACCGGGGAGCTGTTTTTT
CASSGGTGRYTGELFF
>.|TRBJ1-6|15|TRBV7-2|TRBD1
TGTGCCAGCAGCTTAGTACAGGGGTTTAATTCACCCCTCCACTTT
CASSLVQGFNSPLHF
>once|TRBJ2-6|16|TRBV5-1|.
TGCGCCAGCAGCTTGAACAGGGTGACTGGGGCCAACGTCCTGACTTTC
CASSLNRVTGANVLTF
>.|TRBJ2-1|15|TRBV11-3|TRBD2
TGTGCCAGCAGCTCGGGACTAGCGGGAGGGAATGAGCAGTTCTTC
CASSSGLAGGNEQFF